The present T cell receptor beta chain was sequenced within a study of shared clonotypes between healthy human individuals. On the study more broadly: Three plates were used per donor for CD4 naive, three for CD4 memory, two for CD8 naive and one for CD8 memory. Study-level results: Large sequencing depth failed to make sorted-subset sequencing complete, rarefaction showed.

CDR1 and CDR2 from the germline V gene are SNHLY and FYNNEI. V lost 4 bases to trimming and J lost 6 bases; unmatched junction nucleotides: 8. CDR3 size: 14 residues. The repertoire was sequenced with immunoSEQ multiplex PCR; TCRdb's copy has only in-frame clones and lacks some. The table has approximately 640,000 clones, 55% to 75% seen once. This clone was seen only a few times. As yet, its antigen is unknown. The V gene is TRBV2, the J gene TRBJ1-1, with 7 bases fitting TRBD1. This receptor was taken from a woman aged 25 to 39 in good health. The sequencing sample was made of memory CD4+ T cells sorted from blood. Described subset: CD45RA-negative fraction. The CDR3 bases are TGTGCCAGCAGTGCCCAGGGGGTCGGCTCTGAAGCTTTCTTT. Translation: CASSAQGVGSEAFF.